This T cell receptor (beta chain) was identified during a study of T cell responses to AZD1222 COVID-19 vaccine. Study outcomes and limitations: White British donors predominated, females outnumbered males, and clonal diversity was possibly underestimated. Nearly half of the spike-specific TCRs reportedly recognize variant regions that carry no mutations.

The data were produced by immunoSEQ multiplex PCR, yet TCRdb's version contains in-frame clones alone and is incomplete. The sample records about 150,000 clones, 90% being singletons. Germline V gene lookup returns CDR1 KGHSH and CDR2 LQKENI. CDR3 length equals 16 residues. The trim removed 1 base at V and 2 bases at J, leaving 3 bases unmatched. A note on this clone: The antigen remains undetermined.

The V call is TRBV18, the J call TRBJ2-3; TRBD2 agrees at 10 bases. The receptor was isolated from an adult in good health. The material sequenced was peripheral blood, taken on day 0 of AZD1222 vaccination. For the CDR3, the DNA is TGTGCCAGCTCACCACAAGCGGGAGGGTCCACAGATACGCAGTATTTT. Its protein product is CASSPQAGGSTDTQYF. The variable domain in full, with the rest retrieved from reference TRBV18 and TRBJ2-3, is NAGVMQNPRHLVRRRGQEARLRCSPMKGHSHVYWYRQLPEEGLKFMVYLQKENIIDESGMPKERFSAEFPKEGPSILRIQQVVRGDSAAYFCASSPQAGGSTDTQYFGPGTRLTVL.